This T cell receptor beta chain was captured in a study of shared clonotypes between healthy human individuals. Whole-study findings and limits: Non-shared clonotypes showed lower generation probabilities than clonotypes common to all four donors.

Libraries were prepared by immunoSEQ multiplex PCR; TCRdb keeps only in-frame clonotypes and omits some of them. Among 600,000 to 800,000 clones listed, 72% were seen once. In regard to this clone: Its antigen is not known.

V lost 8 bases, J lost 8 bases, and 6 bases lay in between. The CDR3 is 9 residues long. The V gene's germline CDR1 is SEHNR and CDR2 FQNEAQ (reference sequence). Sequencing used memory CD4+ T cells sorted from blood. Subset given: CD45RA-negative fraction. The chain couples TRBV7-9 to TRBJ1-1; D gene unclear. This TCR was sampled from a woman in her twenties or thirties in good health. The CDR3 loop reads CASDWEAFF. As DNA, the CDR3 is TGTGCCAGCGATTGGGAAGCTTTCTTT.